The sequence of this TCR beta chain was determined in a study of long-term antiretroviral therapy in people with HIV. Concerning this clone itself: What it binds is not known.

Germline lookup yields CDR1 SEHNR and CDR2 FQNEAQ (reference sequence). V gave up 8 bases and J gave up 6 bases; unmatched junction bases: 4. This CDR3 contains 14 residues. Study conclusions and caveats: Blood collection from the mid-2000s to the late 2010s possibly occurred under older ART regimens. Post-treatment diversity went higher with ART but stayed below transplant donor controls. CDR3 lengths in HIV samples spanned a narrower range than controls. Pre-ART-expanded clones dominated the repertoire at all time points.

With survey level as its setting, the immunoSEQ assay was v3.0. This table comes from immunoSEQ multiplex PCR, and its TCRdb copy is limited to in-frame clones, with some not included. Of approximately 45,000 clones listed, around nine tenths are singletons. Source: unsorted PBMCs, taken 0.1 years before starting antiretroviral therapy. The receptor's source is a woman aged 45 to 65 with HIV. This chain links TRBV7-9 with TRBJ2-6, with 10 bases that match TRBD1. CDR3 in amino acids: CASEDRGKANVLTF. The CDR3 DNA follows: TGTGCCAGCGAGGACAGGGGGAAGGCCAACGTCCTGACTTTC. The full variable domain, with the rest looked up from reference TRBV7-9 and TRBJ2-6, is DTGVSQNPRHKITKRGQNVTFRCDPISEHNRLYWYRQTLGQGPEFLTYFQNEAQLEKSRLLSDRFSAERPKGSFSTLEIQRTEQGDSAMYLCASEDRGKANVLTFGAGSRLTVL.